One sample yielded the 6 T cell receptor beta chains listed below, sequenced in a study of T cell responses to AZD1222 COVID-19 vaccine. Assay: immunoSEQ multiplex PCR; the TCRdb copy retains only in-frame clones and omits some. The sample records more than 110,000 clones, 90% to 95% being singletons. The sequencing used peripheral blood, collected on day 0 of AZD1222 vaccination. Receptor source: an adult in good health.

CDR3 protein: CASGALAGPNEQFF. As DNA, the CDR3 is TGTGCCAGCGGGGCACTAGCGGGGCCAAATGAGCAGTTCTTC. V usage is TRBV9 and J usage is TRBJ2-1, with 10 nucleotides matching TRBD2. After removal of 7 bases from V and 7 bases from J, the junction contained 8 bases not matched to a gene. The germline V gene encodes CDR1 SGDLS and CDR2 YYNGEE. This CDR3 spans 14 amino acids.

The rearrangement uses TRBV24-1 and TRBJ2-7; D not resolved. V gave up 4 bases and J gave up 6 bases, with 15 bases separating them. Germline V gene data show CDR1 as KGHDR and CDR2 as SFDVKD. The CDR3 spans 14 residues. The CDR3, as DNA: TGTGCCACCAGTGACCCTCGGTCCGGTGGCGAGCAGTACTTC. Translated, it gives CATSDPRSGGEQYF.

The chain links TRBV7-3 to TRBJ2-5; maybe TRBD2 (5 bases). Trimming shortened V by 0 bases and J by 3 bases, and 5 bases separated the two germline ends. The CDR3 is 13 amino acids. Germline CDR1 SGHTA, CDR2 FQGTGA. The CDR3 here is CASSLTREETQYF. CDR3 coding DNA: TGTGCCAGCAGCTTAACGAGGGAAGAGACCCAGTACTTC.

The chain joins TRBV11-2 to TRBJ2-3; TRBD2 matches 13 bases. V shed 5 bases, J shed 6 bases, and the junction held 8 bases outside the gene matches. CDR1 is SGHAT and CDR2 is FQNNGV in the germline V gene. The CDR3 totals 16 residues. CDR3 coding DNA: TGTGCCAGCAGCCTCTTGACTAGCGGGAGGAGGGATACGCAGTATTTT. This sequence encodes CASSLLTSGRRDTQYF.

The chain employs TRBV15 and TRBJ1-1; D ambiguous. Germline CDR1 LNHNV, CDR2 YYDKDF (reference sequence). With 1 base removed from V and 2 bases from J, the gap between germline ends came to 11 bases. The CDR3 is made up of 15 amino acids. As DNA, the CDR3 is TGTGCCACCAGCAGAGTAGGGATTCGAAACACTGAAGCTTTCTTT. This sequence encodes CATSRVGIRNTEAFF.

V is TRBV5-1 and J is TRBJ2-4; weak D call: TRBD2 (5 bases). V was pared by 4 bases and J by 9 bases, with 14 bases between. This CDR3 region has 13 residues. CDR1 is SGHRS, CDR2 YFSETQ, per germline. CDR3 region: CASSREAEGIQYF. The CDR3 nucleotides read TGCGCCAGCAGCAGAGAGGCAGAGGGCATTCAGTACTTC.